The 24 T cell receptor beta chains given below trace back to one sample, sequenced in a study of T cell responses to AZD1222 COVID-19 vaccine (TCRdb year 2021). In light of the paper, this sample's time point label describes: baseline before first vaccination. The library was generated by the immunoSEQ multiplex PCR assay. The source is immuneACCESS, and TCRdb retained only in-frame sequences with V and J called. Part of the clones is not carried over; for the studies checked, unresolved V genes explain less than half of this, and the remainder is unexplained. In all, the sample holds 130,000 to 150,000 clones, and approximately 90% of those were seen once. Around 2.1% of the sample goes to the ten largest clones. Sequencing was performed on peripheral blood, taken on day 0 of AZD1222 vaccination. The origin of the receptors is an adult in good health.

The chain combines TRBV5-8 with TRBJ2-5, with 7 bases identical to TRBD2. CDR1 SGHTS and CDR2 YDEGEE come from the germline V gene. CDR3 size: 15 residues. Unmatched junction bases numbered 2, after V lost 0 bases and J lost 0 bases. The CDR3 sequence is CASSLGGGYQETQYF. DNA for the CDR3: TGTGCCAGCAGCTTGGGGGGAGGGTACCAAGAGACCCAGTACTTC.

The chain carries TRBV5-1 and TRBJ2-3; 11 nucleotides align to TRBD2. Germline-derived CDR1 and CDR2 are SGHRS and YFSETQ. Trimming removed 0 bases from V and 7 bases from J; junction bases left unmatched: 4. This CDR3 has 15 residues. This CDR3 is CASSLVAGGINTQYF. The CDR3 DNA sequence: TGCGCCAGCAGCTTGGTAGCGGGAGGGATTAATACGCAGTATTTT.

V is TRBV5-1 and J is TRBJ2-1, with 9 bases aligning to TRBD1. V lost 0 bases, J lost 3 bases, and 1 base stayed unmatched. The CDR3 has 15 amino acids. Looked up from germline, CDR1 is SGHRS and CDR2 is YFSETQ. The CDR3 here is CASSLVTGGYNEQFF. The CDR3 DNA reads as TGCGCCAGCAGCTTGGTGACAGGGGGCTACAATGAGCAGTTCTTC.

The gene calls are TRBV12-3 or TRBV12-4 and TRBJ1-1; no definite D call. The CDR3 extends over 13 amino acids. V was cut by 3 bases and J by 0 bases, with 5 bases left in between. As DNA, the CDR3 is TGTGCCAGCAGTTTTTTACTGAACACTGAAGCTTTCTTT. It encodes CASSFLLNTEAFF.

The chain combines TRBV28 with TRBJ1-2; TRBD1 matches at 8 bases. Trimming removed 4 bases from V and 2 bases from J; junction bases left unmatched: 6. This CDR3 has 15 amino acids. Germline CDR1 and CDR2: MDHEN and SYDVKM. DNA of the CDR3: TGTGCCAGCAGTTCGCCGACAGGGGCGAACTATGGCTACACCTTC. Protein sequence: CASSSPTGANYGYTF.

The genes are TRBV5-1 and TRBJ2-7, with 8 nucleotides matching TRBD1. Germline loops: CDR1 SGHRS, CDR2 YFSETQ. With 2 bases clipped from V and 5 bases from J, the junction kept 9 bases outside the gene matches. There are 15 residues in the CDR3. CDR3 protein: CASSLGQGRSHEQYF. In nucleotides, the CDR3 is TGCGCCAGCAGCTTAGGACAGGGAAGAAGCCACGAGCAGTACTTC. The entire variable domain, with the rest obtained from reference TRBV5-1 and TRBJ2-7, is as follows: KAGVTQTPRYLIKTRGQQVTLSCSPISGHRSVSWYQQTPGQGLQFLFEYFSETQRNKGNFPGRFSGRQFSNSRSEMNVSTLELGDSALYLCASSLGQGRSHEQYFGPGTRLTVT.

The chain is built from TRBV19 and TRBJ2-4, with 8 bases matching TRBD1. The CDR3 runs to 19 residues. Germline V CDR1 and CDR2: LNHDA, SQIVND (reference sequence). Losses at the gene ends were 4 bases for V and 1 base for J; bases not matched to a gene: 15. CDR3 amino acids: CASSSRSTGENVAKNIQYF. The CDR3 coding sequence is TGTGCCAGTAGTAGCCGCTCGACAGGGGAAAACGTGGCCAAAAACATTCAGTACTTC.

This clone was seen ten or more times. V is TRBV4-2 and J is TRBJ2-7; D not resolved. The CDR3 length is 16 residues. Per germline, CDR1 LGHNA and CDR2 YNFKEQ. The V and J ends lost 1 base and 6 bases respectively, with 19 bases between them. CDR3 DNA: TGTGCCAGCAGCCAAGTTCCCTCCGAGAACCACCCCGAGCAGTACTTC. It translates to CASSQVPSENHPEQYF.

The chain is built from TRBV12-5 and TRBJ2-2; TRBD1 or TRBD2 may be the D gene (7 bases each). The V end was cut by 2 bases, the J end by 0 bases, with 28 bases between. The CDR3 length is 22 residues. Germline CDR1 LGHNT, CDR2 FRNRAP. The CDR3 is CASGLIPGGQSSGTSNTGELFF. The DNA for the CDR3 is TGTGCTAGTGGTTTGATCCCGGGGGGACAGTCCTCCGGGACTTCGAACACCGGGGAGCTGTTTTTT. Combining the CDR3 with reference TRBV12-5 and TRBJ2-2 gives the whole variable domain DARVTQTPRHKVTEMGQEVTMRCQPILGHNTVFWYRQTMMQGLELLAYFRNRAPLDDSGMPKDRFSAEMPDATLATLKIQPSEPRDSAVYFCASGLIPGGQSSGTSNTGELFFGEGSRLTVL.

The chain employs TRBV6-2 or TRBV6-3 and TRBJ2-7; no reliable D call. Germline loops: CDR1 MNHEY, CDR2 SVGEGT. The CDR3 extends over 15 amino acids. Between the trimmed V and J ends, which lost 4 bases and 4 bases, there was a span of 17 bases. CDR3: CASSSEFYARYEQYF. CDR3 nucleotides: TGTGCCAGCAGTTCGGAATTTTATGCGCGATACGAGCAGTACTTC.

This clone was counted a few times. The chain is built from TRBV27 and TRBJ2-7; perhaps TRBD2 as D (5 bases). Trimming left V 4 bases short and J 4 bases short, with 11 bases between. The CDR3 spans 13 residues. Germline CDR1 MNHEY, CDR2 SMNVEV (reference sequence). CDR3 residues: CASSSISGYEQYF. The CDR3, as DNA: TGTGCCAGCAGTTCCATCTCGGGGTACGAGCAGTACTTC.

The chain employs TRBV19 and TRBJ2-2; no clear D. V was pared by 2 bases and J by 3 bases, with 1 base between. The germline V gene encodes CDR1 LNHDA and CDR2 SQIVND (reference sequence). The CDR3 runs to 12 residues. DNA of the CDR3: TGTGCCAGTAGTATATACACCGGGGAGCTGTTTTTT. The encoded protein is CASSIYTGELFF.

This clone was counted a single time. CDR3 protein: CASSLFSGRGETQYF. DNA for the CDR3: TGTGCCAGCAGCTTATTTAGCGGGAGAGGTGAGACCCAGTACTTC. This rearrangement joins TRBV7-3 to TRBJ2-5, with 9 bases aligning to TRBD2. CDR3 length: 15 residues. CDR1 and CDR2 (germline): SGHTA, FQGTGA. Trimming at V came to 2 bases and at J to 5 bases, leaving 6 bases not matched to a gene.

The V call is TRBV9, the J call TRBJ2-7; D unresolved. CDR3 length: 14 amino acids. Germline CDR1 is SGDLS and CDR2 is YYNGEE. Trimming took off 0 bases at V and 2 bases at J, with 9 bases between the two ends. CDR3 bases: TGTGCCAGCAGCGTAGAGGACGGTCCCTACGAGCAGTACTTC. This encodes CASSVEDGPYEQYF. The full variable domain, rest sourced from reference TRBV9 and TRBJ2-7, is DSGVTQTPKHLITATGQRVTLRCSPRSGDLSVYWYQQSLDQGLQFLIQYYNGEERAKGNILERFSAQQFPDLHSELNLSSLELGDSALYFCASSVEDGPYEQYFGPGTRLTVT.

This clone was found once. CDR3 in amino acids: CASRQAYEQYF. The CDR3 bases are TGTGCCAGCAGACAGGCCTACGAGCAGTACTTC. The genes are TRBV6-5 and TRBJ2-7; tentative D call: TRBD1 (5 bases). Trimming shortened V by 6 bases and J by 2 bases, and 5 bases separated the two germline ends. Germline V gives CDR1 MNHEY, CDR2 SVGAGI. The CDR3 is 11 residues long.

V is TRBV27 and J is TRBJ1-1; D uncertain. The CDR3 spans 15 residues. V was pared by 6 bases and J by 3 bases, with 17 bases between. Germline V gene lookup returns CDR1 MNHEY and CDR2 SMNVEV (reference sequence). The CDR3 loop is CASRTPLRKDTEAFF. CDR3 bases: TGTGCCAGCAGAACCCCACTTAGGAAGGACACTGAAGCTTTCTTT.

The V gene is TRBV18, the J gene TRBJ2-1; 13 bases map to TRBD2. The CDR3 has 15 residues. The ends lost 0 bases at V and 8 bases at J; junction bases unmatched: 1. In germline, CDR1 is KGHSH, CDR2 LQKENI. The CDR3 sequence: CASSPPGLAGDEQFF. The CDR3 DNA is TGTGCCAGCTCACCACCTGGACTAGCGGGAGATGAGCAGTTCTTC.

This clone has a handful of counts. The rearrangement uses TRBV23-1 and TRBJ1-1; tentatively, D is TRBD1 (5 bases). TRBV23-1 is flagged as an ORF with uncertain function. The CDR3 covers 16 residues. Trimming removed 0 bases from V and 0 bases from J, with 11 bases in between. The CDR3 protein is CASSQSGRAVNTEAFF. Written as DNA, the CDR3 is TGCGCCAGCAGTCAATCGGGCAGGGCCGTGAACACTGAAGCTTTCTTT.

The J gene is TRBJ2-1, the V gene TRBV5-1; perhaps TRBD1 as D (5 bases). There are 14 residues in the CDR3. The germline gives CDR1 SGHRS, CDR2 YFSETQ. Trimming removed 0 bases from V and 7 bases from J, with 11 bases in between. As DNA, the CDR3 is TGCGCCAGCAGCTTGGGGGGCTACAGAAATGAGCAGTTCTTC. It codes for CASSLGGYRNEQFF.

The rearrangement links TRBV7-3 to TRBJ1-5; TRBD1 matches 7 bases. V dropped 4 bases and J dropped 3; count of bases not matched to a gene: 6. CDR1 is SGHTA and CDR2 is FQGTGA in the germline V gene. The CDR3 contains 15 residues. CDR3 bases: TGTGCCAGCAGCTGCCGACAGGGCGACAATCAGCCCCAGCATTTT. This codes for CASSCRQGDNQPQHF. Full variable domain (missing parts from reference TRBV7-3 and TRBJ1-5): GAGVSQTPSNKVTEKGKYVELRCDPISGHTALYWYRQSLGQGPEFLIYFQGTGAADDSGLPNDRFFAVRPEGSVSTLKIQRTERGDSAVYLCASSCRQGDNQPQHFGDGTRLSIL.

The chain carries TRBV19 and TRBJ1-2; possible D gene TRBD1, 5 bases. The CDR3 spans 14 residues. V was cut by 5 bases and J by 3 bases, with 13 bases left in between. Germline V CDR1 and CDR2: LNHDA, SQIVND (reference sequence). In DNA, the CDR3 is TGTGCCAGTAGTCCATGGGACCGCGACTATGGCTACACCTTC. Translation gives CASSPWDRDYGYTF.

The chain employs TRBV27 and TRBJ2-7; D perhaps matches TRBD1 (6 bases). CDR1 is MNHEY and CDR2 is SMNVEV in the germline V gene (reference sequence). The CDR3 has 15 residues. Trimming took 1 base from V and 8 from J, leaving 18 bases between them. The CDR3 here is CASSLYWGPKSQQYF. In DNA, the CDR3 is TGTGCCAGCAGTTTATATTGGGGGCCGAAAAGCCAGCAGTACTTC.

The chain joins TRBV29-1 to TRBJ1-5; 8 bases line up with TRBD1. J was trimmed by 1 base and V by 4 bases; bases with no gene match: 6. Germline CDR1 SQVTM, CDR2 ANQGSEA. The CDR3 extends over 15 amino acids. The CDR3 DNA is TGCAGCGTTGGCGACAGGGGTAAGAGCAATCAGCCCCAGCATTTT. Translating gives CSVGDRGKSNQPQHF. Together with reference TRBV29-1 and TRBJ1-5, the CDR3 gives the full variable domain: SAVISQKPSRDICQRGTSLTIQCQVDSQVTMMFWYRQQPGQSLTLIATANQGSEATYESGFVIDKFPISRPNLTFSTLTVSNMSPEDSSIYLCSVGDRGKSNQPQHFGDGTRLSIL.

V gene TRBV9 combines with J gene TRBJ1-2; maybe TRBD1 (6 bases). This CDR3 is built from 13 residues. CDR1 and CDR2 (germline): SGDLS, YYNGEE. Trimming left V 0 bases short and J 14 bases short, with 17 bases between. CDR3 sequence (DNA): TGTGCCAGCAGCGTAGGTCTTGAGGGGGTTCGGACCTTC. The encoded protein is CASSVGLEGVRTF. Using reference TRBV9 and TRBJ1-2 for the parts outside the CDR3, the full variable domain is DSGVTQTPKHLITATGQRVTLRCSPRSGDLSVYWYQQSLDQGLQFLIQYYNGEERAKGNILERFSAQQFPDLHSELNLSSLELGDSALYFCASSVGLEGVRTFGSGTRLTVV.